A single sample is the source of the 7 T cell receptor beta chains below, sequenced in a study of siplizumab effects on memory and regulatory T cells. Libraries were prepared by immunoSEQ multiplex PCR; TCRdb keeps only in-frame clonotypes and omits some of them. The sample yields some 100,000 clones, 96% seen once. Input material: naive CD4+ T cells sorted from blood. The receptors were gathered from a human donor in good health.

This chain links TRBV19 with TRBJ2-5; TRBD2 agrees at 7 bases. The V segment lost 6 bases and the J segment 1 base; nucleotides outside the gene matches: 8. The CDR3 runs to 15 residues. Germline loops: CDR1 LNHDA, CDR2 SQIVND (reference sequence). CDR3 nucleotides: TGTGCCAGTAGCGATCCCGGACTAGGCCAAGAGACCCAGTACTTC. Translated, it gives CASSDPGLGQETQYF.

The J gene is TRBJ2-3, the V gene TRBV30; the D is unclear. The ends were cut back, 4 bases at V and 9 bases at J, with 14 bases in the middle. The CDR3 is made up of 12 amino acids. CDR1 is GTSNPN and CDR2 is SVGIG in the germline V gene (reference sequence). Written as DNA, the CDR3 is TGTGCCTGGAAATCATCCTCCCCGACGCAGTATTTT. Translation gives CAWKSSSPTQYF.

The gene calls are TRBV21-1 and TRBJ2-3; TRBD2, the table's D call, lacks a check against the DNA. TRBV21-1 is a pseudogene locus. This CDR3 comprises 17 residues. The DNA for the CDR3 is TGTGCCAGCAGTAAGCAGATGCAGAACTATAGCACAGATACGCAGTATTTT. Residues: CASSKQMQNYSTDTQYF.

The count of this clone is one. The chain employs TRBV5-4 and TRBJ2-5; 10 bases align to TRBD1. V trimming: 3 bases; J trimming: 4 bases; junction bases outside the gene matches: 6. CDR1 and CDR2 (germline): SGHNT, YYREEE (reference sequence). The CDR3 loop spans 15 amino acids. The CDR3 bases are TGTGCCAGCAGCTCCACGGGACAGGGGATAGAGACCCAGTACTTC. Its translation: CASSSTGQGIETQYF.

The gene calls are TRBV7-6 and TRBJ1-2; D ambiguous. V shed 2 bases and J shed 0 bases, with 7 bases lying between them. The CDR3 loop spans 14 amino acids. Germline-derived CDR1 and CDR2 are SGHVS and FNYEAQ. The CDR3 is CASSLNSANYGYTF. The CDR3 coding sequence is TGTGCCAGCAGCTTAAACAGTGCTAACTATGGCTACACCTTC.

This CDR3 is CASRKQGINEKLFF. The CDR3 DNA follows: TGTGCCAGCAGAAAACAGGGGATTAATGAAAAACTGTTTTTT. V and J are TRBV27 and TRBJ1-4, with 7 bases aligning to TRBD1. Germline V gene sequence: CDR1 MNHEY, CDR2 SMNVEV (reference sequence). The CDR3 covers 14 residues. V trimming: 6 bases; J trimming: 4 bases; junction bases outside the gene matches: 5.

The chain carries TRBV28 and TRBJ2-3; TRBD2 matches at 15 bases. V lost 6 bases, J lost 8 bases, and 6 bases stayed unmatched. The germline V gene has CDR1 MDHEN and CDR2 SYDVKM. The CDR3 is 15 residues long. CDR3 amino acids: CASRGTSGGLGTQYF. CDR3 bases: TGTGCCAGCAGGGGGACTAGCGGGGGGCTGGGTACGCAGTATTTT.